There are many counts of the clone carrying this T cell receptor beta chain. Germline loops: CDR1 MDHEN, CDR2 SYDVKM. The CDR3 spans 14 residues. Trimming removed 3 bases at V and 7 bases at J, with 10 bases between. The entry originates in a study of read filtering for tumor transcriptome and immune sequencing. In the study overall: By R-ISS, stages I, II and III held around 8, 15 and 7 patients.

Molecular barcoded adaptors covering alpha/delta and beta/gamma chains were used on 400 to 450 ng RNA. TCRdb reprocessed the reads via MiXCR and lists one record per CDR3 protein. The repertoire includes about 62,000 distinct CDR3 sequences, around 19% of them detected once, and 11% sits in the top ten. The rearrangement joins TRBV28 to TRBJ1-6; D remains unclear. Material for sequencing was a population of CD138-negative cells sorted from bone marrow. This TCR was recovered from a donor aged 40 or over with multiple myeloma. CDR3 sequence (DNA): TGTGCCAGCAGTTTGTCCCAGCGCAATTCACCCCTCCACTTT. Residues: CASSLSQRNSPLHF.